The present TCR beta chain was sequenced within a study of preoperative IRX-2 immunotherapy in early breast cancer (dated by TCRdb to the late 2010s). The germline V gene (reference sequence) gives CDR1 as LNHDA and CDR2 as SQIVND. V is shortened by 3 bases, J by 0 bases, and the region joining them spans 6 bases. Inclusive of the bounding cysteine and phenylalanine, the CDR3 is 13 residues long. Only the CDR3 part of the read is kept: 39 bases, read in frame from the first base. What the treatment or condition label conveys for this sample: preoperative locoregional IRX-2 cytokine immunotherapy. The samples were obtained from a phase Ib study that tested preoperative, locoregional IRX-2 cytokine immunotherapy designed to prime immune responses. Patients with early-stage breast cancer who were given IRX-2 before surgery served as donors. This clone occurred a few times. Its target antigen remains unknown. Qualities for individual bases were not recorded, and no much larger clone is one base off.

The method behind the library was the immunoSEQ multiplex PCR assay. Imported from immuneACCESS, the table was reduced by TCRdb to in-frame sequences with V and J called. These copies leave out some clones; in studies compared against another copy, an unresolved V gene accounts for under half, and the cause of the remainder is not known. The sample table holds roughly 5,600 clones, of which roughly 67% were seen once. The ten largest make up about 15% of the sample. The clonotype was recovered from a human donor with breast cancer. The sequence is built from TRBV19 and TRBJ2-7, with TRBD2 tentatively as D gene (6 bases match). Sequencing used tumor tissue, obtained before IRX-2 immunotherapy. For the CDR3, the sequence is CASSMEGSYEQYF. The base sequence is TGTGCCAGTAGTATGGAGGGCTCCTACGAGCAGTACTTC.